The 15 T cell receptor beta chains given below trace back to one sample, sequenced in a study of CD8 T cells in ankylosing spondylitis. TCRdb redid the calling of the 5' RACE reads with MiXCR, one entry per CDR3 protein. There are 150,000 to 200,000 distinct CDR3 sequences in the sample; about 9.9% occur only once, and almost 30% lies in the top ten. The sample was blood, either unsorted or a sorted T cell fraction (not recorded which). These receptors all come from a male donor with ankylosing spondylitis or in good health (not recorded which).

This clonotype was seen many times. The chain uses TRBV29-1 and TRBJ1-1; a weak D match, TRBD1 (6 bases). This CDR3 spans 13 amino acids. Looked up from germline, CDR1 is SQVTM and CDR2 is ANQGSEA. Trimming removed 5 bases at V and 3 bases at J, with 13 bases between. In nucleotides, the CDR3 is TGCAGCGTTCGACAGGAAGTTGACACTGAAGCTTTCTTT. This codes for CSVRQEVDTEAFF. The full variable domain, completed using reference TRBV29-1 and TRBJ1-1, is SAVISQKPSRDICQRGTSLTIQCQVDSQVTMMFWYRQQPGQSLTLIATANQGSEATYESGFVIDKFPISRPNLTFSTLTVSNMSPEDSSIYLCSVRQEVDTEAFFGQGTRLTVV.

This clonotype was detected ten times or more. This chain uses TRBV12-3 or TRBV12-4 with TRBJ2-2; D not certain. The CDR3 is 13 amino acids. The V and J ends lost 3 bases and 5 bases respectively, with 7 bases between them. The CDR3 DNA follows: TGTGCCAGCAGTTTGATCCGTACCGGGGAGCTGTTTTTT. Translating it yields CASSLIRTGELFF.

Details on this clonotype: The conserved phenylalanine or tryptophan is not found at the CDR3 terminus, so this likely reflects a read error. CDR3 amino acids: CASSLSGTVQETQYC. The CDR3 nucleotides are TGCGCCAGCAGCTTGTCCGGGACGGTACAAGAGACCCAGTACTGC. The rearrangement joins TRBV5-1 to TRBJ2-5, with D possibly called TRBD1 or TRBD2 (5 bases each). V was trimmed by 1 base and J by 2 bases, leaving 12 bases between them. This CDR3 contains 15 residues. The germline V gene encodes CDR1 SGHRS and CDR2 YFSETQ.

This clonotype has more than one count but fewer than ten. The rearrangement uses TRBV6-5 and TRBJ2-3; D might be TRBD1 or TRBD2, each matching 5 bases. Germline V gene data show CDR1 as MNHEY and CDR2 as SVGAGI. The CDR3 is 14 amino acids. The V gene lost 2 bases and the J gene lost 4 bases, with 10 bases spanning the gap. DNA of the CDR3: TGTGCCAGCAGTTACGGGGGTTTCTCAGATACGCAGTATTTT. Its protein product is CASSYGGFSDTQYF.

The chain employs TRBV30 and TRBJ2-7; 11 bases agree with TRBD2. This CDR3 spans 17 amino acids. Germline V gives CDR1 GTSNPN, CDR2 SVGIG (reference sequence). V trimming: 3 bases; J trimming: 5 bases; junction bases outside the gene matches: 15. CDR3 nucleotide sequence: TGTGCCTGGAGAAAGGGTGTAGCGGGAGGGACGAAGCACGAGCAGTACTTC. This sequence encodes CAWRKGVAGGTKHEQYF.

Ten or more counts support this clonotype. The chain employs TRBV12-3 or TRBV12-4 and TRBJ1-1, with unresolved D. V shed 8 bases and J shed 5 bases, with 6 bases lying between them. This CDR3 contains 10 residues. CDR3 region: CASRRTEAFF. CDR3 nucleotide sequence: TGTGCCAGCCGGAGGACTGAAGCTTTCTTT.

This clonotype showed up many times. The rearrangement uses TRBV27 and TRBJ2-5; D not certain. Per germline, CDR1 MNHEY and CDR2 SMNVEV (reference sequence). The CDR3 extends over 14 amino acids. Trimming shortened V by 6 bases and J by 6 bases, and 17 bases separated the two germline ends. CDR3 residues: CASSPFGDSQTQYF. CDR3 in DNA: TGTGCCAGCAGCCCCTTTGGTGATAGTCAGACCCAGTACTTC.

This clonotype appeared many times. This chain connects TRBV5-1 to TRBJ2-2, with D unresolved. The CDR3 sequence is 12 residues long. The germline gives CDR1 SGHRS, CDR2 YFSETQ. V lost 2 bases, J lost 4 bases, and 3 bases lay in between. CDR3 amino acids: CASSFSTGELFF. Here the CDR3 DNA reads TGCGCCAGCAGCTTCAGCACCGGGGAGCTGTTTTTT.

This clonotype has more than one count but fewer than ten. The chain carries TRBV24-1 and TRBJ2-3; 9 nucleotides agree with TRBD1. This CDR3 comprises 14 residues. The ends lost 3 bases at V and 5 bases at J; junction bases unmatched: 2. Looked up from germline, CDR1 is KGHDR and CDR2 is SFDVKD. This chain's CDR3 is CATSDLDRGDTQYF. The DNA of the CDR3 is TGTGCCACCAGTGATCTGGACAGGGGAGATACGCAGTATTTT.

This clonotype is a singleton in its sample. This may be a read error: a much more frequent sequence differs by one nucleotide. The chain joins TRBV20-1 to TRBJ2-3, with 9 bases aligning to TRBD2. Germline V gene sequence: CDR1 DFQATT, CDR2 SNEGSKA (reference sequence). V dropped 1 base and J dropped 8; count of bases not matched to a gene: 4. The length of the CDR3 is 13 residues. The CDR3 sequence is CSARGLAAITQYF. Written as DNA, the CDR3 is TGCAGTGCTAGAGGACTAGCGGCCATTACGCAGTATTTT.

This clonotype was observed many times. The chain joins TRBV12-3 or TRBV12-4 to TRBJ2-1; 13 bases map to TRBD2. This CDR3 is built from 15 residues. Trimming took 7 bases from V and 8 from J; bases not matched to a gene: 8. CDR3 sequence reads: CASISGTSGTYEQFF. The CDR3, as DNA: TGTGCCAGCATTTCTGGGACTAGCGGGACTTATGAGCAGTTCTTC.

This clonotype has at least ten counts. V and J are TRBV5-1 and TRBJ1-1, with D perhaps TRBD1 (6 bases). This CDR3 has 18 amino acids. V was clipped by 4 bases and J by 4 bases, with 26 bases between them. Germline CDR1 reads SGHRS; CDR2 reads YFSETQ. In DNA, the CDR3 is TGCGCCAGCAGCCGGAGGGGGGGGGCGTCCGGGGACTCCACTGAAGCTTTCTTT. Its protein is CASSRRGGASGDSTEAFF.

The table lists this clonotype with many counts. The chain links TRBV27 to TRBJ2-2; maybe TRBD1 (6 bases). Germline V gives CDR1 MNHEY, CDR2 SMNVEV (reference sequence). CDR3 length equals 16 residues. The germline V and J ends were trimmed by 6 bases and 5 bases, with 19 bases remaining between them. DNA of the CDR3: TGTGCCAGCAGGGTTACAGGGTTAGGTTATACCGGGGAGCTGTTTTTT. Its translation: CASRVTGLGYTGELFF.

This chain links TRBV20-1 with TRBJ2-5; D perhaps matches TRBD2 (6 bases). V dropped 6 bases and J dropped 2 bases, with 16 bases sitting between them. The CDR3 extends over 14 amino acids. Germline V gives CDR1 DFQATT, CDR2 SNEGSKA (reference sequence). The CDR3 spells CSAPPVGTQETQYF. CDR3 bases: TGCAGTGCCCCGCCGGTTGGGACTCAAGAGACCCAGTACTTC.

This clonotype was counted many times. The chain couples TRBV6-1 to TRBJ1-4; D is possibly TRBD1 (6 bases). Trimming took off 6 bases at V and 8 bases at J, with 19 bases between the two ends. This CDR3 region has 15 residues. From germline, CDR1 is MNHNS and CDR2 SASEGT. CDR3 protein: CASSLSDSGQEKLFF. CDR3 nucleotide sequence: TGTGCCAGCAGCTTGTCGGACAGCGGCCAAGAAAAACTGTTTTTT.